This TCR beta chain was recorded in a study of blood T cell repertoires in COVID-19. In the study overall: Samples representing acute and convalescent COVID-19 were sourced from the United States, Italy and Spain. The cDNA or gDNA used as material had been derived from T cells, B-cell-depleted T cells, or PBMCs.

Original data processing: Estimation of nucleated cell counts relied on the amplification of reference gene primers. The method was immunoSEQ multiplex PCR; TCRdb's version includes in-frame clones alone and lacks a portion of them. V, J and clone size reflect that table, while D and trimming were determined from the DNA. The sample holds over 400,000 clones, 88% seen once. Symptom resolution, clearance, or two negative PCRs marked the recovered donors of Cohort 3. This CDR3 has 15 residues. Germline V lookup: CDR1 SEHNR, CDR2 FQNEAQ (reference sequence). Trimming at V came to 4 bases and at J to 5 bases, leaving 5 bases not matched to a gene.

The chain is built from TRBV7-9 and TRBJ2-1, with 10 bases matching TRBD1. The sample consisted of PBMCs or T cells enriched from blood (not recorded which). This sequence was found in a woman aged 55-75 years who had recovered from COVID-19. CDR3 residues: CASSSRDRGHNEQFF. The CDR3 bases are TGTGCCAGCAGCTCCCGGGACAGGGGCCACAATGAGCAGTTCTTC.